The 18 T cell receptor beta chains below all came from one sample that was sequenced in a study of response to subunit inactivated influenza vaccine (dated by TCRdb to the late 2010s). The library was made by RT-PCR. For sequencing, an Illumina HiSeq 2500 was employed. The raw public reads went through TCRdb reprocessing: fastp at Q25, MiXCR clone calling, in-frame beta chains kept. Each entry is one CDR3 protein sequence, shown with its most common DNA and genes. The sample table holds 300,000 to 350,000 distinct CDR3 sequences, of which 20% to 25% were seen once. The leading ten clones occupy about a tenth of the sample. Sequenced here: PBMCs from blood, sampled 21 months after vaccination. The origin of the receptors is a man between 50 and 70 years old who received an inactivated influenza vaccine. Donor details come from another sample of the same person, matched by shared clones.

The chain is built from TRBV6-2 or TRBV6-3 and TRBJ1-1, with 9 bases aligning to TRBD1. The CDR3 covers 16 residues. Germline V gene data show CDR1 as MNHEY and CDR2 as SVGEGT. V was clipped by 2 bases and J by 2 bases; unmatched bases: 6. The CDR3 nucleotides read TGTGCCAGCAGTTACCTCTGGGACAGGGCCAACACTGAAGCTTTCTTT. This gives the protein CASSYLWDRANTEAFF.

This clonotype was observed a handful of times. CDR3 region: CASSFSGGYTF. In DNA, the CDR3 is TGTGCCAGCAGTTTTTCCGGTGGCTACACCTTC. This chain links TRBV6-2 or TRBV6-3 with TRBJ1-2, with D unresolved. Trimming removed 4 bases from V and 7 bases from J, with 7 bases in between. The CDR3 consists of 11 residues. In germline, CDR1 is MNHEY, CDR2 SVGEGT.

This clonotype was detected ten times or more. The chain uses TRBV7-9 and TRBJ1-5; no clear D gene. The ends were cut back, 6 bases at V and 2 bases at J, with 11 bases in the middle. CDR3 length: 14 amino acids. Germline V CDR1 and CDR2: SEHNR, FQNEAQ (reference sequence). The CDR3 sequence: CASRTRPGNQPQHF. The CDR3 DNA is TGTGCCAGCAGGACGCGTCCGGGCAATCAGCCCCAGCATTTT.

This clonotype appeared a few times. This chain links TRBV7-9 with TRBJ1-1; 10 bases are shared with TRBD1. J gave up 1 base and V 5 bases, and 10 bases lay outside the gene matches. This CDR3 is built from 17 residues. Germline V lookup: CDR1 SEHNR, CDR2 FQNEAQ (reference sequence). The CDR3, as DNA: TGTGCCAGCAGCCGGACAGGGGGTTTTCAGCAGAACACTGAAGCTTTCTTT. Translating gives CASSRTGGFQQNTEAFF.

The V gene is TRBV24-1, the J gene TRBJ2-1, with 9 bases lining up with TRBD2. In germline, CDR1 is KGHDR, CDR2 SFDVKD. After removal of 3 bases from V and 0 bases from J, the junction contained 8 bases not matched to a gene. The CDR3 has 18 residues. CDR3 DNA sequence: TGTGCCACCAGTGATCCCCGCGATAGCGGGAGCTCCTACAATGAGCAGTTCTTC. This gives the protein CATSDPRDSGSSYNEQFF.

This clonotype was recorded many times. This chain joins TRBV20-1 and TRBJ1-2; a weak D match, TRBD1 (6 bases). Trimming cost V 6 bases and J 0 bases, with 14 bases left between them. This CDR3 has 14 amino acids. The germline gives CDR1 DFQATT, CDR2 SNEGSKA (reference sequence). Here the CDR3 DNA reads TGCAGTGCAAAAGGACAGAATACTAACTATGGCTACACCTTC. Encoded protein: CSAKGQNTNYGYTF.

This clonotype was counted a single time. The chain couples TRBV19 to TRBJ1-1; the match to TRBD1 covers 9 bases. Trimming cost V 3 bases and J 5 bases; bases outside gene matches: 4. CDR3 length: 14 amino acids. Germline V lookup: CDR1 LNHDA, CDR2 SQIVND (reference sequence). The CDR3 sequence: CASSMGDRATEAFF. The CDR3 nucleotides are TGTGCCAGTAGTATGGGGGACAGGGCAACTGAAGCTTTCTTT.

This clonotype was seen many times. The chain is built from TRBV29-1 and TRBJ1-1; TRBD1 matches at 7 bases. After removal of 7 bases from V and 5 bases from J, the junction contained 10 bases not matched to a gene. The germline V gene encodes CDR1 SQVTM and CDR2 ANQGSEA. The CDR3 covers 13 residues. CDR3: CSAITTGATEAFF. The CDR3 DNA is TGCAGCGCCATAACCACAGGGGCGACTGAAGCTTTCTTT.

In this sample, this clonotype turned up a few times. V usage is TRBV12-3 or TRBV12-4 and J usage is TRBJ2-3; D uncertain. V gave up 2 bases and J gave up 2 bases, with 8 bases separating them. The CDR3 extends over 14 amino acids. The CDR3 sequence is CASSLSQHTDTQYF. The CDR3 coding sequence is TGTGCCAGCAGTTTATCCCAACACACAGATACGCAGTATTTT.

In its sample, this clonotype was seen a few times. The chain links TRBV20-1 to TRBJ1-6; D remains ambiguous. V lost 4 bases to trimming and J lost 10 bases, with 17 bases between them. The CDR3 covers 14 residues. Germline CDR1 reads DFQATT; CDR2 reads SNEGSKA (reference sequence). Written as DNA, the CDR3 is TGCAGTGCTACCCCCGGTAGTTTGGGGTCACCCCTCCACTTT. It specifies CSATPGSLGSPLHF.

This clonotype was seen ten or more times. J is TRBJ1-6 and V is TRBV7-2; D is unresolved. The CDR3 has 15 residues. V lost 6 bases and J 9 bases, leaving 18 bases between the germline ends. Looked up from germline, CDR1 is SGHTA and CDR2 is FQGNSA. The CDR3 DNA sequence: TGTGCCAGCAGTCCCGGCGTGGTGGGAGCTTCACCCCTCCACTTT. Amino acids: CASSPGVVGASPLHF. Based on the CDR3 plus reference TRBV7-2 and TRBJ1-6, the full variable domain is GAGVSQSPSNKVTEKGKDVELRCDPISGHTALYWYRQSLGQGLEFLIYFQGNSAPDKSGLPSDRFSAERTGGSVSTLTIQRTQQEDSAVYLCASSPGVVGASPLHFGNGTRLTVT.

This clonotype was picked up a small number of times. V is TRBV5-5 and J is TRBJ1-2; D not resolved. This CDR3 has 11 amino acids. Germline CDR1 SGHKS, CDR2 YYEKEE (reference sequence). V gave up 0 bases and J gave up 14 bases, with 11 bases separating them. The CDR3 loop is CASSLVGRKTF. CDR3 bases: TGTGCCAGCAGCTTGGTAGGCAGGAAGACCTTC.

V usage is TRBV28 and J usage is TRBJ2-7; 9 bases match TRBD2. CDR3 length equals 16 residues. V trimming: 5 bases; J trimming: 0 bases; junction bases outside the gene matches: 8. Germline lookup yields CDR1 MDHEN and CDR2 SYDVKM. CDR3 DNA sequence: TGTGCCAGCAGTGTTATAGCGGGAGTGAGCTCCTACGAGCAGTACTTC. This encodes CASSVIAGVSSYEQYF.

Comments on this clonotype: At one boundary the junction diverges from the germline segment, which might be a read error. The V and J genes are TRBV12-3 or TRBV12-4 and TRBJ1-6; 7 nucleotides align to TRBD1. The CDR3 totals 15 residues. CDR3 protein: CASSRGQPLNSPLQF. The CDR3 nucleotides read TGTGCCAGCAGCCGGGGACAGCCGTTGAATTCACCCCTCCAATTT.

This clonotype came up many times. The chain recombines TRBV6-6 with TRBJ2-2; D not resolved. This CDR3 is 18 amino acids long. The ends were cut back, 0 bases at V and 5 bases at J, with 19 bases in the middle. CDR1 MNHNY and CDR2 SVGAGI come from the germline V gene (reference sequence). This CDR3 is CASSYSSRHLDLTGELFF. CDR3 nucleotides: TGTGCCAGCAGTTACTCGTCAAGGCACCTTGACCTAACCGGGGAGCTGTTTTTT.

The CDR3 region has the DNA TGTGCCACCTTCAAAGGGAACAGCAATTCACCCCTCCACTTT. It is translated as CATFKGNSNSPLHF. V gene TRBV24-1 combines with J gene TRBJ1-6; no definite D call. Germline V gene data show CDR1 as KGHDR and CDR2 as SFDVKD. Trimming pared 9 bases from V and 7 bases from J, leaving 15 bases between. The length of the CDR3 is 14 residues.

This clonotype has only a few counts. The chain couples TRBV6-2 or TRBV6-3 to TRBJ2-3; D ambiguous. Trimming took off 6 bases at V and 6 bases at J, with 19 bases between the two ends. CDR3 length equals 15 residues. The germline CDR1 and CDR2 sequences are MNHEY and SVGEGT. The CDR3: CASSSRRDYADTQYF. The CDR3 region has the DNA TGTGCCAGCAGCTCAAGAAGAGATTACGCGGATACGCAGTATTTT.

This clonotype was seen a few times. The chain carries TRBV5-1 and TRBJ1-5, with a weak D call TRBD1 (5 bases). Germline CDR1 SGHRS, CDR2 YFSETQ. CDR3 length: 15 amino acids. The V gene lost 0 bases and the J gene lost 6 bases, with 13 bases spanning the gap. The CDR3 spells CASSLDSTGFQPQHF. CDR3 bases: TGCGCCAGCAGCTTGGATTCCACAGGTTTTCAGCCCCAGCATTTT. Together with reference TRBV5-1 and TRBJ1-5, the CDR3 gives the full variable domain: KAGVTQTPRYLIKTRGQQVTLSCSPISGHRSVSWYQQTPGQGLQFLFEYFSETQRNKGNFPGRFSGRQFSNSRSEMNVSTLELGDSALYLCASSLDSTGFQPQHFGDGTRLSIL.